These 5 T cell receptor beta chains were sequenced from one sample in a study of T cells of healthy individuals. TCRdb called the 5' RACE reads again in MiXCR, with one record for every CDR3 protein. The sample contains approximately 100,000 distinct CDR3 sequences, 15% to 20% of which appear only once. Receptors were obtained from a human donor in good health.

The chain recombines TRBV20-1 with TRBJ1-1; the match to TRBD1 covers 9 bases. The CDR3 is 15 amino acids. Germline V gives CDR1 DFQATT, CDR2 SNEGSKA (reference sequence). V shed 5 bases, J shed 4 bases, and the junction held 11 bases outside the gene matches. CDR3 nucleotides: TGCAGTGCTCAGGACAGGGGTAGAGGTAGCACTGAAGCTTTCTTT. Amino acid sequence: CSAQDRGRGSTEAFF.

The V and J genes are TRBV27 and TRBJ2-7; TRBD1 aligns across 10 bases. The V gene end was trimmed by 8 bases and the J gene end by 2 bases; junction bases not matched to a gene: 12. The length of the CDR3 is 16 residues. Germline CDR1 MNHEY, CDR2 SMNVEV (reference sequence). CDR3 protein: CASSSPGQGVPYEQYF. Here the CDR3 DNA reads TGTGCCAGCTCCTCGCCCGGACAGGGGGTGCCCTACGAGCAGTACTTC.

This clonotype has ten or more counts. V and J are TRBV20-1 and TRBJ2-1; D may be TRBD1 or TRBD2 (5 bases each). V lost 3 bases, J lost 6 bases, and 9 bases lay in between. Germline CDR1 reads DFQATT; CDR2 reads SNEGSKA (reference sequence). The CDR3 is made up of 12 amino acids. In DNA, the CDR3 is TGCAGTGCTAGGCCTGGGGGCAATGAGCAGTTCTTC. It specifies CSARPGGNEQFF.

The chain links TRBV7-2 to TRBJ2-1; a weak D match, TRBD2 (7 bases). The CDR3 has 14 residues. V dropped 11 bases and J dropped 2 bases, with 16 bases sitting between them. Germline V gene sequence: CDR1 SGHTA, CDR2 FQGNSA. DNA of the CDR3: TGTGCCGTCCAAGGGGGGGGCCCCTACAATGAGCAGTTCTTC. The encoded protein is CAVQGGGPYNEQFF.

This clonotype has more than one count but fewer than ten. The V call is TRBV10-3, the J call TRBJ2-5; D tentatively fits TRBD1 or TRBD2 (5 bases each). With 6 bases removed from V and 2 bases from J, the gap between germline ends came to 13 bases. Germline values: CDR1 ENHRY, CDR2 SYGVKD. The CDR3 runs to 14 residues. This chain's CDR3 is CAIRAGTTQETQYF. The CDR3 DNA reads TGTGCCATCAGGGCCGGGACCACTCAAGAGACCCAGTACTTC.